A selection of T cell receptor beta chains follows, all from one sample in a study of PD-1 blockade in classical Hodgkin lymphoma. Assay: immunoSEQ multiplex PCR; the TCRdb copy retains only in-frame clones and omits some. The sample shows 20,000 to 25,000 clones, 90% to 95% of them seen only once. The source material was peripheral blood mononuclear cells (PBMCs). These receptors originate from a human donor with classical Hodgkin lymphoma. CDR3s include the opening cysteine and the closing phenylalanine or tryptophan. Each record gives: D gene, J gene, V gene, clone size, CDR3 protein, CDR3 DNA. The D gene is left open where the match is weak. Size is omitted from some rows. Given values are once, few, many or a class for expanded clones.

D: NA; J: TRBJ1-1; V: TRBV4-3; size: NA; CDR3: CASSQDIEGLAFF; DNA: TGCGCCAGCAGCCAAGATATAGAGGGGCTAGCTTTCTTT
D: NA; J: TRBJ1-3; V: TRBV19; size: NA; CDR3: CASSMKIGRSGNTIYF; DNA: TGTGCCAGTAGTATGAAGATAGGCCGCTCTGGAAACACCATATATTTT
D: TRBD1; J: TRBJ1-5; V: TRBV10-2; size: NA; CDR3: CASGQGAGQPQHF; DNA: TGCGCCAGCGGCCAGGGGGCTGGTCAGCCCCAGCATTTT
D: TRBD2; J: TRBJ2-1; V: TRBV4-1; size: NA; CDR3: CASSRLAGETYNEQFF; DNA: TGCGCCAGCAGCCGACTAGCGGGGGAGACCTACAATGAGCAGTTCTTC
D: NA; J: TRBJ2-7; V: TRBV6-1; size: NA; CDR3: CASRMVENYEQYF; DNA: TGTGCCAGCAGGATGGTAGAAAACTACGAGCAGTACTTC
D: NA; J: TRBJ2-7; V: TRBV7-8; size: NA; CDR3: CASSRGRPQTYEQYF; DNA: TGTGCCAGCAGCAGAGGCAGGCCCCAGACCTACGAGCAGTACTTC
D: TRBD2; J: TRBJ2-3; V: TRBV9; size: once; CDR3: CASSVALAGSPTDTQYF; DNA: TGTGCCAGCAGCGTAGCCTTAGCGGGGTCCCCCACAGATACGCAGTATTTT
D: TRBD1; J: TRBJ1-2; V: TRBV9; size: NA; CDR3: CASSKGDSAGYGYTF; DNA: TGTGCCAGCAGCAAGGGGGACAGTGCCGGCTATGGCTACACCTTC
D: NA; J: TRBJ2-6; V: TRBV25-1; size: NA; CDR3: CASRGSGANVLTF; DNA: TGTGCCAGCAGGGGGTCTGGGGCCAACGTCCTGACTTTC
D: TRBD1; J: TRBJ1-1; V: TRBV15; size: NA; CDR3: CATSREGQGNTEAFF; DNA: TGTGCCACCAGCAGAGAAGGACAGGGGAACACTGAAGCTTTCTTT
D: TRBD2; J: TRBJ2-5; V: TRBV6-5; size: NA; CDR3: CASKPGFGGETQYF; DNA: TGTGCCAGCAAGCCGGGTTTCGGGGGGGAGACCCAGTACTTC
D: NA; J: TRBJ2-3; V: TRBV11-2; size: NA; CDR3: CASSTDGVGSFTDTQYF; DNA: TGTGCCAGCAGCACGGACGGCGTGGGGTCCTTCACAGATACGCAGTATTTT
D: NA; J: TRBJ1-6; V: TRBV12-5; size: NA; CDR3: CASGLVAGSPLHF; DNA: TGTGCTAGTGGTTTGGTAGCGGGTTCACCCCTCCACTTT
D: TRBD1; J: TRBJ1-1; V: TRBV19; size: NA; CDR3: CASSTDRDLTTEAFF; DNA: TGTGCCAGTAGTACGGACAGGGATTTGACCACTGAAGCTTTCTTT
D: TRBD2; J: TRBJ2-2; V: TRBV7-7; size: NA; CDR3: CASSFTIPTSGGTGELFF; DNA: TGTGCCAGCAGCTTCACGATCCCGACTAGCGGGGGGACCGGGGAGCTGTTTTTT
D: NA; J: TRBJ2-1; V: TRBV27; size: NA; CDR3: CASKGGPYNEQFF; DNA: TGTGCCAGCAAAGGGGGGCCGTACAATGAGCAGTTCTTC
D: TRBD1; J: TRBJ1-2; V: TRBV29-1; size: NA; CDR3: CSVVGQGSGYTF; DNA: TGCAGCGTTGTGGGACAGGGGAGCGGCTACACCTTC
D: NA; J: TRBJ2-5; V: TRBV7-9; size: NA; CDR3: CASSFQETQYF; DNA: TGTGCCAGCAGCTTTCAAGAGACCCAGTACTTC
D: TRBD1; J: TRBJ1-1; V: TRBV6-1; size: NA; CDR3: CASGSLTGANTEAFF; DNA: TGTGCCAGCGGATCCCTGACAGGGGCGAACACTGAAGCTTTCTTT
D: NA; J: TRBJ2-5; V: TRBV15; size: NA; CDR3: CATSRDLAREETQYF; DNA: TGTGCCACCAGCAGAGATCTGGCCAGGGAAGAGACCCAGTACTTC
D: NA; J: TRBJ1-6; V: TRBV4-3; size: NA; CDR3: CASSLNGKNSPLHF; DNA: TGCGCCAGCAGCCTAAATGGAAAGAATTCACCCCTCCACTTT
D: NA; J: TRBJ2-1; V: TRBV29-1; size: NA; CDR3: CSVPLTGGFYNEQFF; DNA: TGCAGCGTTCCCCTTACAGGAGGCTTTTACAATGAGCAGTTCTTC
D: TRBD1; J: TRBJ2-6; V: TRBV7-3; size: NA; CDR3: CASSSPPGQGLGGANVLTF; DNA: TGTGCCAGCAGCTCACCACCGGGACAGGGCCTGGGTGGGGCCAACGTCCTGACTTTC
D: NA; J: TRBJ2-7; V: TRBV9; size: NA; CDR3: CASSVVGTSAYEQYF; DNA: TGTGCCAGCAGCGTAGTGGGGACATCAGCCTACGAGCAGTACTTC
D: TRBD1; J: TRBJ1-2; V: TRBV5-1; size: NA; CDR3: CASSWGTGVGYTF; DNA: TGCGCCAGCAGCTGGGGGACAGGGGTTGGCTACACCTTC
D: NA; J: TRBJ2-7; V: TRBV6-1; size: NA; CDR3: CASTKLGEGLEQYF; DNA: TGTGCCAGCACCAAACTCGGAGAGGGCTTGGAGCAGTACTTC
D: NA; J: TRBJ2-7; V: TRBV7-2; size: NA; CDR3: CASSRQQGGSYEQYF; DNA: TGTGCCAGCAGCCGACAACAGGGCGGCTCCTACGAGCAGTACTTC
D: TRBD1; J: TRBJ1-1; V: TRBV28; size: NA; CDR3: CASSRQGRTEAFF; DNA: TGTGCCAGCAGCCGACAGGGTAGGACTGAAGCTTTCTTT
D: NA; J: TRBJ1-2; V: TRBV2; size: NA; CDR3: CASSELGGYTF; DNA: TGTGCCAGCAGTGAACTAGGTGGCTACACCTTC
D: NA; J: TRBJ2-7; V: TRBV20-1; size: NA; CDR3: CSVGNYHEQYF; DNA: TGCAGTGTGGGAAACTACCACGAGCAGTACTTC
D: TRBD2; J: TRBJ2-3; V: TRBV5-5; size: NA; CDR3: CASSLGLAGGVDTQYF; DNA: TGTGCCAGCAGCTTGGGACTAGCGGGGGGAGTAGATACGCAGTATTTT
D: NA; J: TRBJ1-4; V: TRBV28; size: NA; CDR3: CASSPRRNNEKLFF; DNA: TGTGCCAGCAGTCCCCGGAGGAATAATGAAAAACTGTTTTTT
D: NA; J: TRBJ2-3; V: TRBV19; size: NA; CDR3: CASSIDPRGDTQYF; DNA: TGTGCCAGTAGTATAGATCCGAGGGGGGATACGCAGTATTTT
D: TRBD1; J: TRBJ2-3; V: TRBV2; size: NA; CDR3: CASRETGGLSTDTQYF; DNA: TGTGCCAGCAGGGAGACAGGGGGACTTAGCACAGATACGCAGTATTTT
D: TRBD1; J: TRBJ2-7; V: TRBV9; size: NA; CDR3: CASSPRTGVPYEQYF; DNA: TGTGCCAGCAGCCCAAGGACAGGGGTCCCCTACGAGCAGTACTTC
D: TRBD2; J: TRBJ2-3; V: TRBV5-1; size: NA; CDR3: CASSLRQGLAYTDTQYF; DNA: TGCGCCAGCAGCTTAAGACAGGGACTAGCGTACACAGATACGCAGTATTTT
D: NA; J: TRBJ1-4; V: TRBV2; size: NA; CDR3: CASSEPTKAAFNEKLFF; DNA: TGTGCCAGCAGCGAACCAACAAAGGCAGCCTTTAATGAAAAACTGTTTTTT
D: TRBD1; J: TRBJ1-2; V: TRBV28; size: NA; CDR3: CASSSTGYGYTF; DNA: TGTGCCAGCAGTTCGACAGGGTATGGCTACACCTTC
D: NA; J: TRBJ2-2; V: TRBV13; size: NA; CDR3: CASTQLLGGDRRNTGELFF; DNA: TGTGCCAGCACCCAACTTTTGGGGGGGGACAGGAGGAACACCGGGGAGCTGTTTTTT
D: NA; J: TRBJ1-3; V: TRBV9; size: NA; CDR3: CASSVATRGVSGNTIYF; DNA: TGTGCCAGCAGCGTTGCCACGAGGGGGGTATCTGGAAACACCATATATTTT
D: NA; J: TRBJ1-5; V: TRBV19; size: NA; CDR3: CASSIRGGNQPQHF; DNA: TGTGCCAGTAGTATTAGAGGGGGAAATCAGCCCCAGCATTTT
D: NA; J: TRBJ2-5; V: TRBV7-9; size: NA; CDR3: CASSPIIRGYLQETQYF; DNA: TGTGCCAGCAGCCCAATCATACGGGGTTACCTTCAAGAGACCCAGTACTTC